The rows below give T cell receptor beta chains drawn from one sample of a study of shared clonotypes between healthy human individuals. TCRdb's copy holds only in-frame clones and misses some; the assay was immunoSEQ multiplex PCR. Counted here are about 520,000 clones, about 85% occurring once; the ten biggest clones make up more than 9.5%. Sequenced: PBMCs. The receptors shown here come from a woman in her thirties or forties in good health. Some clones in this sample may be carry-over from other donors' samples. The CDR3 runs from the conserved cysteine through the conserved F or W. D genes are given only for firm matches. Rows may omit the clone size; those that give it use once, few, many or a size class.

TRBJ1-1,TRBV5-1,.,TRBD1,TGCGCCAGCAGTCGGACAGGAGGGAACACTGAAGCTTTCTTT,CASSRTGGNTEAFF
TRBJ1-1,TRBV14,.,.,TGTGCCAGCAGCCAGAGAGGGAGGGGAACTGAAGCTTTCTTT,CASSQRGRGTEAFF
TRBJ2-7,TRBV5-4,.,TRBD1,TGTGCCAGCAGCAGAGACAGGGACTACGAGCAGTACTTC,CASSRDRDYEQYF
TRBJ2-2,TRBV7-9,.,TRBD2,TGTGCCAGCAGCCGTGGACTAGCGGGAGTGGTCGGGGAGCTGTTTTTT,CASSRGLAGVVGELFF
TRBJ2-1,TRBV28,few,.,TGTGCCAGCAGTTTACTACACAATGAGCAGTTCTTC,CASSLLHNEQFF
TRBJ2-5,TRBV6-1,.,.,TGTGCCAGCAGTCAGGACAGAACCCAAGAGACCCAGTACTTC,CASSQDRTQETQYF
TRBJ1-1,TRBV18,.,.,TGTGCCAGCTCACCACCGGGGTACACTGAAGCTTTCTTT,CASSPPGYTEAFF
TRBJ2-7,TRBV28,few,.,TGTGCCAGCAGTTTATGGGACGCCGGATCCTACGAGCAGTACTTC,CASSLWDAGSYEQYF
TRBJ2-4,TRBV7-3,.,.,TGTGCCAGCAGCTTAGGGACTGTAAACATTCAGTACTTC,CASSLGTVNIQYF
TRBJ1-4,TRBV6-1,.,.,TGTGCCAGCAGTGGGGGTCGGTACCGTAATGAAAAACTGTTTTTT,CASSGGRYRNEKLFF
TRBJ1-2,TRBV19,once,TRBD1,TGTGCCAGTACCCAAGGAACAGGGGGCTTAAGTGGCTACACCTTC,CASTQGTGGLSGYTF
TRBJ2-5,TRBV28,.,TRBD1,TGTGCCAGCAGTTTAGACAGGGCTTTCCAAGAGACCCAGTACTTC,CASSLDRAFQETQYF
TRBJ2-7,TRBV27,.,.,TGTGCCAGCAGTTTAAAGGCCCGGGGCTACGAGCAGTACTTC,CASSLKARGYEQYF
TRBJ1-2,TRBV6-5,.,.,TGTGCCAGCACCTCCGGGACGGGCTATGGCTACACCTTC,CASTSGTGYGYTF
TRBJ1-5,TRBV7-9,.,.,TGTGCCAGCAGCTTATTCAGGGATCAGCCCCAGCATTTT,CASSLFRDQPQHF
TRBJ1-4,TRBV4-2,few,.,TGTGCCAGCAGCCAAGAGTGGGGCGGGGGGGCAACTAATGAAAAACTGTTTTTT,CASSQEWGGGATNEKLFF
TRBJ1-2,TRBV2,.,.,TGTGCCAGCTCCCCTTCGACGGACTACACCTTC,CASSPSTDYTF
TRBJ1-3,TRBV11-2,.,.,TGTGCCAGCAGCTTAGATCTAACCCTTTCTGGAAACACCATATATTTT,CASSLDLTLSGNTIYF
TRBJ2-7,TRBV20-1,.,.,TGCAGTGCTAATACCTACGAGCAGTACTTC,CSANTYEQYF